These 25 T cell receptor beta chains were all obtained from the same sample, sequenced in a study of memory CD4+ T cells and cytomegalovirus serostatus. Single viable CD3+CD4+CD8-CD45RO+ cells were sorted as the memory CD4+ T cells. Assay: immunoSEQ multiplex PCR; the TCRdb copy retains only in-frame clones and omits some. The data contain tens of thousands of clones, roughly four fifths of them singletons. Sequenced input: memory CD4+ T cells from blood. All receptors come from an adult in good health and CMV-seronegative.

This chain links TRBV4-1 with TRBJ2-1; unclear D gene. Germline V lookup: CDR1 MGHRA, CDR2 YSYEKL. The V end was cut by 0 bases, the J end by 15 bases, with 15 bases between. CDR3 length: 13 residues. CDR3 protein: CASSQDLSGSWFF. CDR3 bases: TGCGCCAGCAGCCAAGATTTATCCGGTTCATGGTTCTTC.

In its sample, this clone was seen many times. V is TRBV20-1 and J is TRBJ2-7; no firm D call. The germline CDR1 and CDR2 sequences are DFQATT and SNEGSKA (reference sequence). With 5 bases removed from V and 4 bases from J, the gap between germline ends came to 6 bases. The CDR3 runs 10 residues. CDR3 sequence: CSAARYEQYF. The CDR3 DNA follows: TGCAGTGCTGCGAGGTACGAGCAGTACTTC.

The chain couples TRBV5-1 to TRBJ2-2, with D possibly TRBD1 on 6 matching bases. The CDR3 loop spans 14 amino acids. The V end was cut by 4 bases, the J end by 5 bases, with 12 bases between. Germline CDR1 reads SGHRS; CDR2 reads YFSETQ. Here the CDR3 DNA reads TGCGCCAGCAGCCTGGGGACACGGACCGGGGAGCTGTTTTTT. This codes for CASSLGTRTGELFF.

The sample holds one count of this clone. The chain has TRBV20-1 and TRBJ1-4; D is unclear. V lost 6 bases and J 4 bases, leaving 6 bases between the germline ends. This CDR3 contains 11 residues. Germline values: CDR1 DFQATT, CDR2 SNEGSKA (reference sequence). In nucleotides, the CDR3 is TGCAGTGCGTTGATTAATGAAAAACTGTTTTTT. Its translation is CSALINEKLFF.

The chain is built from TRBV29-1 and TRBJ2-1; 10 bases fit TRBD2. The germline V gene has CDR1 SQVTM and CDR2 ANQGSEA. The CDR3 extends over 19 amino acids. Losses at the gene ends were 0 bases for V and 1 base for J; bases not matched to a gene: 12. CDR3 protein: CSVEDWLAGVSNSYNEQFF. For the CDR3, the DNA is TGCAGCGTTGAAGACTGGCTAGCGGGAGTCTCAAATTCCTACAATGAGCAGTTCTTC.

The CDR3 region is CASLGGTEAFF. CDR3 DNA: TGTGCCAGCTTAGGGGGTACTGAAGCTTTCTTT. This chain connects TRBV18 to TRBJ1-1, with D tentatively TRBD1 (6 bases). Trimming took off 7 bases at V and 5 bases at J, with 8 bases between the two ends. CDR1 is KGHSH, CDR2 LQKENI, per germline. The CDR3 loop spans 11 amino acids.

The chain is built from TRBV11-1 and TRBJ1-1; possibly TRBD1 for D (5 bases). CDR1 and CDR2 (germline): SGHAT, FQDESV (reference sequence). The CDR3 covers 15 residues. Trimming stripped 7 bases from V and 4 bases from J, with 19 bases between. CDR3 in amino acids: CASTPHEGLGTEAFF. The CDR3 region has the DNA TGTGCCAGCACCCCACATGAGGGGCTCGGCACTGAAGCTTTCTTT.

The chain recombines TRBV18 with TRBJ2-3; 11 bases line up with TRBD2. The CDR3 loop spans 15 amino acids. CDR1 is KGHSH and CDR2 is LQKENI in the germline V gene. V was clipped by 3 bases and J by 4 bases; unmatched bases: 3. The CDR3 DNA reads TGTGCCAGCTCACCCACTAGCGGGAGATCAGATACGCAGTATTTT. Amino acids: CASSPTSGRSDTQYF. Variable domain in full (rest from reference TRBV18 and TRBJ2-3): NAGVMQNPRHLVRRRGQEARLRCSPMKGHSHVYWYRQLPEEGLKFMVYLQKENIIDESGMPKERFSAEFPKEGPSILRIQQVVRGDSAAYFCASSPTSGRSDTQYFGPGTRLTVL.

The chain links TRBV25-1 to TRBJ2-2, with 7 bases identical to TRBD1. There are 17 residues in the CDR3. The ends lost 1 base at V and 5 bases at J; junction bases unmatched: 10. The germline V gene encodes CDR1 MGHDK and CDR2 SYGVNS. The CDR3 coding sequence is TGTGCCAGCAGTGAATTCCGGCCGACAGGGATGACCGGGGAGCTGTTTTTT. This gives the protein CASSEFRPTGMTGELFF.

The genes are TRBV4-3 and TRBJ2-3; 8 bases agree with TRBD1. V was clipped by 0 bases and J by 0 bases; unmatched bases: 2. This CDR3 is 16 amino acids long. Germline CDR1 reads LGHNA; CDR2 reads YSLEER. CDR3 sequence: CASSQDRDRSTDTQYF. In DNA, the CDR3 is TGCGCCAGCAGCCAAGATCGGGACAGGAGCACAGATACGCAGTATTTT.

This sequence joins TRBV5-1 and TRBJ2-5; D might be TRBD2 (5 bases). In germline, CDR1 is SGHRS, CDR2 YFSETQ. Trimming took off 1 base at V and 2 bases at J, with 12 bases between the two ends. This CDR3 is built from 15 residues. CDR3 in amino acids: CASSLMRAPQETQYF. DNA of the CDR3: TGCGCCAGCAGCTTGATGCGGGCCCCTCAAGAGACCCAGTACTTC.

This clone was found a few times. This rearrangement joins TRBV6-6 to TRBJ2-2, with 7 bases aligning to TRBD2. The ends lost 2 bases at V and 1 base at J; junction bases unmatched: 4. The CDR3 has 16 amino acids. From germline, CDR1 is MNHNY and CDR2 SVGAGI (reference sequence). CDR3 in DNA: TGTGCCAGCAGTTACAGGAGCGGGGAGAACACCGGGGAGCTGTTTTTT. Translating gives CASSYRSGENTGELFF.

This clone came up a few times. The chain joins TRBV2 to TRBJ1-1; D unclear. Between the trimmed V and J ends, which lost 2 bases and 1 base, there was a span of 8 bases. The germline V gene has CDR1 SNHLY and CDR2 FYNNEI. The length of the CDR3 is 14 residues. The DNA of the CDR3 is TGTGCCAGCAGTGAACGGCTCAAGAACACTGAAGCTTTCTTT. It is translated as CASSERLKNTEAFF.

The table lists this clone with a count of one. This rearrangement joins TRBV13 to TRBJ1-3, with 8 bases that match TRBD1. CDR3 length: 17 residues. Germline CDR1 reads PRHDT; CDR2 reads FYEKMQ (reference sequence). V lost 4 bases to trimming and J lost 1 base; unmatched junction nucleotides: 9. The CDR3 DNA is TGTGCCAGCAGCTCCTCCCCAGGGGGCGCTTCTGGAAACACCATATATTTT. As protein: CASSSSPGGASGNTIYF.

The chain couples TRBV5-1 to TRBJ2-1; maybe TRBD2 (5 bases). The V gene's germline CDR1 is SGHRS and CDR2 YFSETQ. The CDR3 covers 13 residues. The ends were cut back, 2 bases at V and 6 bases at J, with 9 bases in the middle. The CDR3 DNA reads as TGCGCCAGCAGCTTAGGACTTAGCAATGAGCAGTTCTTC. As protein: CASSLGLSNEQFF.

The rearrangement uses TRBV2 and TRBJ2-3; D gene uncertain. Germline CDR1 and CDR2: SNHLY and FYNNEI. The CDR3 spans 14 residues. V gave up 0 bases and J gave up 4 bases, with 8 bases separating them. CDR3 sequence (DNA): TGTGCCAGCAGTGAAGCGTGGTCCGCAGATACGCAGTATTTT. It encodes CASSEAWSADTQYF.

This clone was counted between two and nine times. This chain joins TRBV30 and TRBJ1-1; maybe TRBD1 (5 bases). The CDR3 totals 11 residues. Germline CDR1 and CDR2: GTSNPN and SVGIG (reference sequence). Deletions cut 7 bases from V and 3 bases from J, with 9 bases between. This CDR3 is CALQVHTEAFF. As DNA, the CDR3 is TGTGCCTTACAGGTTCACACTGAAGCTTTCTTT.

This chain links TRBV5-1 with TRBJ1-4; no reliable D call. Germline CDR1 and CDR2: SGHRS and YFSETQ. Between the trimmed V and J ends, which lost 2 bases and 5 bases, there was a span of 13 bases. This CDR3 comprises 15 residues. Written as DNA, the CDR3 is TGCGCCAGCAGCTTAGACAATATCGGGAATGAAAAACTGTTTTTT. This gives the protein CASSLDNIGNEKLFF.

CDR3 sequence: CASTLGRDGTDTQYF. Written as DNA, the CDR3 is TGTGCCAGCACCCTCGGGCGGGATGGGACAGATACGCAGTATTTT. The chain uses TRBV5-4 and TRBJ2-3, with a possible D match to TRBD2 (6 bases). The germline V gene has CDR1 SGHNT and CDR2 YYREEE (reference sequence). This CDR3 contains 15 residues. V lost 6 bases, J lost 3 bases, and 17 bases lay in between.

V gene TRBV18 combines with J gene TRBJ1-6; the D is unclear. Trimming took 4 bases from V and 8 from J, leaving 18 bases between them. From germline, CDR1 is KGHSH and CDR2 LQKENI. The CDR3 totals 16 residues. The DNA of the CDR3 is TGTGCCAGCTCACAATACGCCGTGAAGGCGGATTCACCCCTCCACTTT. Encoded protein: CASSQYAVKADSPLHF.

This clone was observed a handful of times. V is TRBV5-6 and J is TRBJ2-4; D is tentatively TRBD1 or TRBD2 (6 bases each). V was shortened by 0 bases and J by 2 bases, with 15 bases between the two germline ends. This CDR3 is built from 17 residues. Germline V gene lookup returns CDR1 SGHDT and CDR2 YYEEEE. The CDR3: CASSLGGAGTPKNIQYF. In DNA, the CDR3 is TGTGCCAGCAGCTTGGGGGGGGCCGGGACACCCAAAAACATTCAGTACTTC.

The CDR3, as DNA: TGCGCCAGCAGTGGTAGGCTAGCGGGGCATGAGCAGTTCTTC. Amino acid sequence: CASSGRLAGHEQFF. V gene TRBV10-2 combines with J gene TRBJ2-1; 9 nucleotides agree with TRBD2. From germline, CDR1 is WSHSY and CDR2 SAAADI. The CDR3 covers 14 residues. V trimming: 4 bases; J trimming: 8 bases; junction bases outside the gene matches: 6.

The count of this clone is one. The chain recombines TRBV18 with TRBJ1-2, with unresolved D. Trimming took off 0 bases at V and 6 bases at J, with 11 bases between the two ends. The CDR3 length is 14 residues. From germline, CDR1 is KGHSH and CDR2 LQKENI. In DNA form, the CDR3 reads TGTGCCAGCTCACCACCCGGACGGCCGGATGGCTACACCTTC. It translates to CASSPPGRPDGYTF. Filled out from reference TRBV18 and TRBJ1-2, the complete variable domain reads NAGVMQNPRHLVRRRGQEARLRCSPMKGHSHVYWYRQLPEEGLKFMVYLQKENIIDESGMPKERFSAEFPKEGPSILRIQQVVRGDSAAYFCASSPPGRPDGYTFGSGTRLTVV.

V usage is TRBV7-2 and J usage is TRBJ2-5, with no clear D. CDR1 SGHTA and CDR2 FQGNSA come from the germline V gene. Trimming removed 4 bases from V and 3 bases from J, with 15 bases in between. The CDR3 length is 15 residues. The CDR3 region has the DNA TGTGCCAGCAGCTCACGCCAAGGTCCCAAAGAGACCCAGTACTTC. Translating it yields CASSSRQGPKETQYF.

This clone was seen just once. The chain employs TRBV27 and TRBJ1-5, with a weak D call TRBD1 (6 bases). The length of the CDR3 is 16 residues. The V gene lost 6 bases and the J gene lost 3 bases, with 18 bases spanning the gap. CDR1 is MNHEY and CDR2 is SMNVEV in the germline V gene (reference sequence). CDR3 DNA: TGTGCCAGCAGCCCGCTAACCGGACAGTCCAATCAGCCCCAGCATTTT. Translating gives CASSPLTGQSNQPQHF.